This T cell receptor (beta chain) originates from a study of T cell responses to AZD1222 COVID-19 vaccine. This CDR3 spans 16 amino acids. V was clipped by 4 bases and J by 3 bases; unmatched bases: 8. CDR1 is SGHVS and CDR2 is FNYEAQ in the germline V gene. Assay used: immunoSEQ multiplex PCR; TCRdb lists only in-frame clones, some missing. The sample consists of roughly 44,000 clones, more than 80% of them appearing once. The source is an adult in good health. The chain is built from TRBV7-6 and TRBJ2-1; 8 nucleotides line up with TRBD2. Material: peripheral blood, obtained on day 0 of AZD1222 vaccination. This CDR3 reads CASSSNGAGGYNEQFF. The CDR3 DNA reads as TGTGCCAGCAGCTCGAATGGGGCGGGGGGCTACAATGAGCAGTTCTTC.